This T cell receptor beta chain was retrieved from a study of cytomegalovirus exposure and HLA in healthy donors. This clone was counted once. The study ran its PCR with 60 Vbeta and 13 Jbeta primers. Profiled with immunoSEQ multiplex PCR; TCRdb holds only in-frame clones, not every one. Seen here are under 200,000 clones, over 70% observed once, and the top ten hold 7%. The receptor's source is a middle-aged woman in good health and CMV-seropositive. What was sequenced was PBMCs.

The CDR3 region is CASSRTDYGYTF. For the CDR3, the DNA is TGTGCCAGCAGTCGGACAGACTATGGCTACACCTTC. This rearrangement joins TRBV6-6 to TRBJ1-2, with D perhaps TRBD1 (6 bases). Trimming took off 5 bases at V and 3 bases at J, with 7 bases between the two ends. Germline CDR1 MNHNY, CDR2 SVGAGI (reference sequence). This CDR3 contains 12 residues.